These 18 T cell receptor beta chains were sequenced from one sample in a study of shared clonotypes between healthy human individuals. Sequencing used immunoSEQ multiplex PCR; TCRdb keeps in-frame clones, though not all of them. This repertoire shows about 490,000 clones, over 65% found once; its top ten account for about an eighth. Sequencing used PBMCs. Receptors were obtained from a woman aged 40 to 50 in good health. Some clones in this sample may be carry-over from other donors' samples.

A word on this clone: An end of the junction does not agree with germline; a read error may underlie this. This chain links TRBV7-9 with TRBJ2-7; 8 bases align to TRBD2. Germline values: CDR1 SEHNR, CDR2 FQNEAQ (reference sequence). This CDR3 comprises 13 residues. The chain's CDR3 is CAGSPGTSTEQYF. The CDR3 DNA reads TGTGCCGGCAGCCCCGGGACTAGTACCGAGCAGTACTTC.

The chain uses TRBV11-3 and TRBJ2-1; 12 positions match TRBD2. This CDR3 contains 19 residues. With 2 bases clipped from V and 6 bases from J, the junction kept 14 bases outside the gene matches. Germline CDR1 is SGHNT and CDR2 is YENEEA. CDR3 loop: CASSLSGASGRADSNEQFF. The CDR3 DNA sequence: TGTGCCAGCAGCTTAAGTGGGGCTAGCGGGAGGGCCGACTCCAATGAGCAGTTCTTC.

The CDR3 is CSVALPRQGSGQPQHF. The CDR3 nucleotides are TGCAGCGTTGCCCTACCCCGACAGGGTTCGGGTCAGCCCCAGCATTTT. J is TRBJ1-5 and V is TRBV29-1; the match to TRBD1 covers 7 bases. The ends lost 4 bases at V and 6 bases at J; junction bases unmatched: 15. This CDR3 has 16 amino acids. Germline V gene data show CDR1 as SQVTM and CDR2 as ANQGSEA.

This chain uses TRBV4-2 with TRBJ2-3; tentatively, D is TRBD2 (5 bases). Germline V gene data show CDR1 as LGHNA and CDR2 as YNFKEQ. With 6 bases removed from V and 6 bases from J, the gap between germline ends came to 16 bases. The CDR3 is 14 amino acids. CDR3 region: CASSPRGGHDTQYF. CDR3 DNA: TGTGCCAGCAGTCCGCGTGGAGGCCATGATACGCAGTATTTT.

This clone was recorded only once. The genes are TRBV9 and TRBJ2-2, with TRBD2 matching over 9 bases. CDR1 and CDR2 from the germline V gene are SGDLS and YYNGEE. The ends lost 0 bases at V and 4 bases at J; junction bases unmatched: 10. The CDR3 totals 18 residues. The CDR3 is CASSVGASGALLTGELFF. Written as DNA, the CDR3 is TGTGCCAGCAGCGTAGGAGCTAGCGGGGCCCTTCTCACCGGGGAGCTGTTTTTT.

This sequence joins TRBV19 and TRBJ1-2; D perhaps matches TRBD1 (5 bases). The germline CDR1 and CDR2 sequences are LNHDA and SQIVND (reference sequence). The CDR3 totals 15 residues. Trimming removed 0 bases from V and 4 bases from J, with 12 bases in between. The CDR3 sequence is CASSIDLIGTYGYTF. The CDR3 nucleotides are TGTGCCAGTAGTATAGACCTCATCGGGACCTATGGCTACACCTTC.

The chain is built from TRBV5-6 and TRBJ2-4; no reliable D call. The V gene lost 2 bases and the J gene lost 1 base, with 7 bases spanning the gap. The CDR3 is 14 amino acids. The germline CDR1 and CDR2 sequences are SGHDT and YYEEEE. CDR3 sequence reads: CASSFPGAKNIQYF. CDR3 nucleotides: TGTGCCAGCAGCTTTCCCGGGGCCAAAAACATTCAGTACTTC.

The sample holds a few counts of this clone. The V call is TRBV7-2, the J call TRBJ2-7; 7 nucleotides align to TRBD1. This CDR3 region has 15 residues. With 1 base clipped from V and 2 bases from J, the junction kept 5 bases outside the gene matches. Germline CDR1 SGHTA, CDR2 FQGNSA. The DNA for the CDR3 is TGTGCCAGCAGCTTAGGGACAGGATCCGCCTACGAGCAGTACTTC. It yields the protein CASSLGTGSAYEQYF. The whole variable domain, filled in from reference TRBV7-2 and TRBJ2-7, reads GAGVSQSPSNKVTEKGKDVELRCDPISGHTALYWYRQSLGQGLEFLIYFQGNSAPDKSGLPSDRFSAERTGGSVSTLTIQRTQQEDSAVYLCASSLGTGSAYEQYFGPGTRLTVT.

The chain carries TRBV6-1 and TRBJ2-7; tentative D call: TRBD1 (6 bases). The CDR3 loop spans 13 amino acids. Per germline, CDR1 MNHNS and CDR2 SASEGT. V was cut by 6 bases and J by 1 base, with 10 bases left in between. The CDR3 region is CASSWGPSYEQYF. DNA for the CDR3: TGTGCCAGCAGCTGGGGGCCTTCCTACGAGCAGTACTTC.

V is TRBV10-3 and J is TRBJ1-1; 7 positions agree with TRBD1. The junction had 4 bases not matched to a gene; V was cut back by 0 bases and J by 6 bases. The germline V gene has CDR1 ENHRY and CDR2 SYGVKD. The CDR3 length is 14 residues. CDR3 in amino acids: CAISESNRGPEAFF. The CDR3 DNA is TGTGCCATCAGTGAGTCAAACAGGGGCCCTGAAGCTTTCTTT.

The chain carries TRBV27 and TRBJ2-3, with 11 bases matching TRBD2. The V segment lost 2 bases and the J segment 0 bases; nucleotides outside the gene matches: 16. The CDR3 spans 21 residues. Germline V gives CDR1 MNHEY, CDR2 SMNVEV (reference sequence). CDR3 sequence (DNA): TGTGCCAGCAGTTTAACCCCACTAGCGGGAGCTCCCACACCTAGCACAGATACGCAGTATTTT. This codes for CASSLTPLAGAPTPSTDTQYF.

The CDR3 loop is CASSATGYLSEQYF. In DNA form, the CDR3 reads TGTGCCAGCAGTGCCACGGGCTATTTGAGCGAGCAGTACTTC. The genes are TRBV27 and TRBJ2-7; the D is unclear. CDR3 length: 14 residues. CDR1 is MNHEY, CDR2 SMNVEV, per germline (reference sequence). The V gene lost 5 bases and the J gene lost 6 bases, with 17 bases spanning the gap.

CDR3 sequence reads: CASSQVPHPGTGELFF. Written as DNA, the CDR3 is TGCGCCAGCAGCCAAGTACCCCACCCAGGGACCGGGGAGCTGTTTTTT. The chain links TRBV4-1 to TRBJ2-2, with D possibly being TRBD1 (5 bases). The CDR3 covers 16 residues. V lost 1 base to trimming and J lost 5 bases, with 14 bases between them. Per the germline V gene, CDR1 is MGHRA and CDR2 is YSYEKL.

This rearrangement joins TRBV30 to TRBJ1-2; tentative D call: TRBD1 (5 bases). V gave up 2 bases and J gave up 4 bases, with 14 bases separating them. Germline lookup yields CDR1 GTSNPN and CDR2 SVGIG (reference sequence). The CDR3 sequence is 14 residues long. CDR3 DNA: TGTGCCTGGAGTCCTGACGCGGGGGGCTATGGCTACACCTTC. Translated, it gives CAWSPDAGGYGYTF.

The chain combines TRBV7-2 with TRBJ1-1, with a weak D call TRBD1 (6 bases). The CDR3 length is 14 residues. The germline V and J ends were trimmed by 2 bases and 4 bases, with 11 bases remaining between them. Germline CDR1 SGHTA, CDR2 FQGNSA. The CDR3 coding sequence is TGTGCCAGCAGCTTACAGGGGCGGGCCACTGAAGCTTTCTTT. It specifies CASSLQGRATEAFF.

This chain uses TRBV5-8 with TRBJ2-7; D may be TRBD1 (6 bases). This CDR3 is built from 14 residues. V gave up 8 bases and J gave up 2 bases, with 17 bases separating them. Germline assignment: CDR1 SGHTS and CDR2 YDEGEE. As DNA, the CDR3 is TGTGCCAGTTATCTGCAGGGGTCGGCCTACGAGCAGTACTTC. It is translated as CASYLQGSAYEQYF.

For the CDR3, the DNA is TGTGCCAGCAGGGGACGGAAGAATCAGCCCCAGCATTTT. Translated, it gives CASRGRKNQPQHF. The chain has TRBV28 and TRBJ1-5; the D gene is possibly TRBD1 (5 bases). The CDR3 has 13 amino acids. The V end was cut by 6 bases, the J end by 4 bases, with 10 bases between. The germline CDR1 and CDR2 sequences are MDHEN and SYDVKM.

The chain recombines TRBV27 with TRBJ1-2; TRBD1 is a possible D gene (6 bases). CDR1 is MNHEY, CDR2 SMNVEV, per germline (reference sequence). V was trimmed by 7 bases and J by 2 bases, leaving 14 bases between them. The CDR3 has 14 amino acids. The CDR3 protein is CASNKQGLNYGYTF. For the CDR3, the DNA is TGTGCCAGCAATAAACAGGGTTTAAACTATGGCTACACCTTC.